The following is a T cell receptor beta chain sequence with its context. The antigen remains undetermined. The ends lost 5 bases at V and 6 bases at J; junction bases unmatched: 6. Germline CDR1 and CDR2: MDHEN and SYDVKM. CDR3 size: 14 residues. The data were obtained in a study of T cell repertoires and HLA-DP antigens. Study-wide points: Previously undetected clones averaged around 40% and 50% against the two alleles respectively.

Assay: immunoSEQ multiplex PCR; the TCRdb copy retains only in-frame clones and omits some. The profile shows some 110,000 clones, 85% to 95% of them singletons. The sample comprised CD4+ T cells from PBMCs. The receptor was isolated from a woman under 30 in good health and CMV-seronegative. The rearrangement uses TRBV28 and TRBJ2-2; TRBD1 matches 7 bases. CDR3 in amino acids: CASSKTGSSGELFF. CDR3 nucleotides: TGTGCCAGCAGTAAGACAGGGTCGTCCGGGGAGCTGTTTTTT.